These T cell receptor beta chains were read from a single sample in a study of CD8+ T cells in alopecia areata. Some clones are missing from TCRdb's copy, which holds only in-frame ones; the method was immunoSEQ multiplex PCR. This table holds about 42,000 clones, around three fifths found once. The sequenced sample was CD8+ T cells sorted from blood, obtained at week 4, from a patient treated with tofacitinib. The receptors derive from a human donor with alopecia areata. Each CDR3 is given with its conserved first and last residue. Each record gives: J gene, clone size, D gene, V gene, CDR3 protein, CDR3 DNA. D genes are given only for firm matches. Size values are once, few and many counts, or a class for expanded clones, and some rows have none.

TRBJ1-6 NA TRBD1 TRBV7-6 CASSQTGEDSPLHF TGTGCCAGCAGCCAGACAGGGGAGGATTCACCCCTCCACTTT
TRBJ1-1 NA NA TRBV19 CAAGSGRGTEAFF TGTGCCGCCGGTTCGGGGCGGGGCACTGAAGCTTTCTTT
TRBJ1-4 few NA TRBV29-1 CSAVVRRGEKLFF TGCAGCGCCGTGGTGCGACGGGGTGAAAAACTGTTTTTT
TRBJ2-7 NA NA TRBV25-1 CASSEGYEQYF TGTGCCAGCAGTGAGGGGTACGAGCAGTACTTC
TRBJ1-1 NA NA TRBV29-1 CSAKAGMNTEAFF TGCAGCGCCAAAGCCGGGATGAACACTGAAGCTTTCTTT
TRBJ2-1 few TRBD2 TRBV7-3 CASSGSGARHNEQFF TGTGCCAGCAGCGGTAGCGGGGCCCGGCACAATGAGCAGTTCTTC
TRBJ2-7 NA NA TRBV29-1 CSVVGEEKGWDEQYF TGCAGCGTTGTGGGTGAGGAAAAAGGGTGGGACGAGCAGTACTTC
TRBJ1-4 NA NA TRBV27 CASSLLPADPTNEKLFF TGTGCCAGCAGTTTACTTCCGGCTGACCCAACTAATGAAAAACTGTTTTTT
TRBJ1-1 NA NA TRBV10-3 CAISGEGGTEAFF TGTGCCATCAGCGGAGAGGGTGGCACTGAAGCTTTCTTT
TRBJ2-1 NA NA TRBV9 CASSVGDGGEQFF TGTGCCAGCAGCGTGGGGGATGGCGGTGAGCAGTTCTTC
TRBJ1-2 NA NA TRBV4-3 CASSQDRRNNYGYTF TGCGCCAGCAGCCAAGATCGTAGGAATAACTATGGCTACACCTTC
TRBJ2-3 NA NA TRBV19 CAAEDTQYF TGTGCGGCCGAGGATACGCAGTATTTT
TRBJ1-1 NA NA TRBV29-1 CSVDTGLDTEAFF TGCAGCGTTGACACAGGGTTGGACACTGAAGCTTTCTTT
TRBJ2-7 few NA TRBV2 CASSDSSYEQYF TGTGCCAGCAGTGACAGCTCCTACGAGCAGTACTTC
TRBJ2-3 NA TRBD2 TRBV2 CASRLAGDTDTQYF TGTGCCAGCAGGCTAGCGGGGGACACAGATACGCAGTATTTT
TRBJ2-1 NA TRBD1 TRBV29-1 CSVENRDRGYNEQFF TGCAGCGTTGAAAACCGGGACAGGGGATACAATGAGCAGTTCTTC
TRBJ2-1 NA NA TRBV4-3 CASSQDRDYNEQFF TGCGCCAGCAGCCAAGATAGGGACTACAATGAGCAGTTCTTC
TRBJ2-1 NA NA TRBV7-9 CASSPLEGNEQFF TGTGCCAGCAGCCCACTTGAGGGGAATGAGCAGTTCTTC
TRBJ1-1 NA NA TRBV30 CAWSPIGGLGAFF TGTGCCTGGAGTCCCATTGGGGGTTTGGGAGCTTTCTTT
TRBJ2-7 NA NA TRBV29-1 CSFFEGGAGEQYF TGCAGCTTCTTCGAGGGAGGTGCCGGCGAGCAGTACTTC
TRBJ1-1 once TRBD1 TRBV30 CAWIDEVTGMNTEAFF TGTGCCTGGATCGACGAGGTGACAGGGATGAACACTGAAGCTTTCTTT
TRBJ2-7 few NA TRBV9 CASSVSDHFTYEQYF TGTGCCAGCAGCGTTAGTGACCATTTCACCTACGAGCAGTACTTC
TRBJ2-1 few NA TRBV19 CASSIGGYNEQFF TGTGCCAGTAGTATTGGGGGCTACAATGAGCAGTTCTTC
TRBJ1-5 NA NA TRBV15 CATSRDRGESNQPQHF TGTGCCACCAGCAGAGATCGCGGGGAGAGCAATCAGCCCCAGCATTTT
TRBJ2-6 NA NA TRBV11-1 CASSPFSGANVLTF TGTGCCAGCAGCCCCTTCTCTGGGGCCAACGTCCTGACTTTC
TRBJ1-4 NA NA TRBV14 CASSDQVRIEKLFF TGTGCCAGCAGCGACCAAGTAAGGATCGAAAAACTGTTTTTT
TRBJ1-2 NA TRBD1 TRBV19 CASSTLDRARFSGYTF TGTGCCAGTAGTACTCTGGACAGGGCAAGGTTTAGTGGCTACACCTTC
TRBJ2-7 NA NA TRBV29-1 CSVESSGASYEQYF TGCAGCGTTGAATCTTCGGGGGCCTCCTACGAGCAGTACTTC
TRBJ2-1 few NA TRBV29-1 CSVEDQRHDNEQFF TGCAGCGTTGAAGATCAGAGGCACGACAATGAGCAGTTCTTC
TRBJ2-3 NA TRBD1 TRBV15 CATSLPPGTEGSTDTQYF TGTGCCACCAGCCTCCCCCCAGGGACAGAAGGGTCCACAGATACGCAGTATTTT
TRBJ2-3 once NA TRBV30 CAWSWGSYTDTQYF TGTGCCTGGAGCTGGGGCTCCTACACAGATACGCAGTATTTT
TRBJ2-7 NA NA TRBV27 CASKAAYEQYF TGTGCCAGCAAGGCAGCCTACGAGCAGTACTTC
TRBJ2-1 NA TRBD2 TRBV30 CAWASGAYNGQFF TGTGCCTGGGCCAGCGGGGCCTACAATGGGCAGTTCTTC
TRBJ1-4 NA TRBD1 TRBV19 CASTNSRTGTGIEKLFF TGTGCCAGTACAAACTCCCGGACCGGGACAGGGATTGAAAAACTGTTTTTT
TRBJ2-7 few NA TRBV27 CASSLYGESSYEQYF TGTGCCAGCAGTTTATACGGCGAGAGCTCCTACGAGCAGTACTTC
TRBJ2-1 NA NA TRBV11-2 CASSLLASSYNEQFF TGTGCCAGCAGCTTACTAGCGAGCTCCTACAATGAGCAGTTCTTC
TRBJ1-1 NA NA TRBV29-1 CSVETSTGYATEAFF TGCAGCGTTGAAACCTCAACAGGTTATGCCACTGAAGCTTTCTTT
TRBJ1-2 NA NA TRBV29-1 CSVVSGFVYGYTF TGCAGCGTTGTTTCGGGATTTGTCTATGGCTACACCTTC
TRBJ1-2 NA NA TRBV29-1 CSVEGANGYTF TGCAGCGTTGAAGGAGCGAATGGCTACACCTTC
TRBJ2-2 NA TRBD1 TRBV6-5 CASSSGGYSTGELFF TGTGCCAGCAGTTCAGGGGGCTATAGCACCGGGGAGCTGTTTTTT
TRBJ2-7 NA TRBD1 TRBV2 CASSDTQGAVYEQYF TGTGCCAGCAGTGATACACAGGGGGCTGTCTACGAGCAGTACTTC
TRBJ2-3 once NA TRBV5-1 CASSLVPEDTQYF TGCGCCAGCAGCTTGGTTCCCGAGGATACGCAGTATTTT
TRBJ1-1 NA NA TRBV29-1 CSVEGSGNTEAFF TGCAGCGTTGAAGGATCAGGGAACACTGAAGCTTTCTTT
TRBJ1-2 NA NA TRBV30 CAWSVDRKNYGYTF TGTGCCTGGAGTGTGGACAGAAAGAACTATGGCTACACCTTC
TRBJ1-1 NA NA TRBV27 CASRGSGMNTEAFF TGTGCCAGCAGGGGGTCAGGAATGAACACTGAAGCTTTCTTT
TRBJ1-2 NA NA TRBV30 CAWSEGQAYGYTF TGTGCCTGGAGTGAGGGACAAGCATATGGCTACACCTTC
TRBJ2-7 NA TRBD1 TRBV29-1 CSVANNRGEQYF TGCAGCGTTGCTAATAACAGGGGCGAGCAGTACTTC
TRBJ2-3 few TRBD2 TRBV29-1 CSVEYGLAVPSTDTQYF TGCAGCGTTGAATACGGACTAGCGGTACCTAGCACAGATACGCAGTATTTT